Listed below are T cell receptor beta chains from one sample, sequenced in a study of tumor-infiltrating lymphocytes in oesophageal squamous cell carcinoma. TCRdb itself ran the PCR reads through MiXCR, one entry per CDR3 protein. The sample holds 15,000 to 20,000 distinct CDR3 sequences; 44% are singletons and the top ten take approximately 41%. The specimen sequenced was blood. All receptors come from a female donor with esophageal squamous cell carcinoma. CDR3s include the opening cysteine and the closing phenylalanine or tryptophan. The D gene is left open where the match is weak. Some rows have no size entry. The others give once, few or many, or a class for an expanded clone.

NA,TRBJ2-4,TRBV28,many,CASRTDAIRAQYF,TGTGCCAGCAGGACCGACGCTATACGTGCGCAGTACTTC
TRBD2,TRBJ2-7,TRBV5-1,few,CASSLSGLAGGRTYEQYF,TGCGCCAGCAGCTTGTCGGGTCTAGCGGGGGGACGGACCTACGAGCAGTACTTC
NA,TRBJ2-6,TRBV6-2/TRBV6-3,medium-sized,CASSYRTTGRGANVLTF,TGTGCCAGCAGTTACCGAACCACAGGGCGTGGGGCCAACGTCCTGACTTTC
NA,TRBJ2-7,TRBV7-3,NA,CASSSRGGYEQYF,TGTGCCAGCAGCAGCAGGGGCGGCTACGAGCAGTACTTC
TRBD1,TRBJ2-5,TRBV7-9,few,CASSKTQGAGETQYF,TGTGCCAGCAGCAAGACCCAGGGGGCTGGGGAGACCCAGTACTTC
NA,TRBJ2-6,TRBV6-1,many,CASTNLGGHSSGANVLTF,TGTGCCAGCACCAACCTGGGGGGGCATAGCTCTGGGGCCAACGTCCTGACTTTC
NA,TRBJ2-5,TRBV7-2,NA,CASSSPSVRGQYF,TGTGCCAGCAGCTCCCCTAGTGTAAGAGGGCAGTACTTC
TRBD2,TRBJ2-3,TRBV7-2,NA,CASSPVATSRYEQYF,TGTGCCAGCAGCCCTGTGGCGACTAGCCGGTACGAGCAGTACTTT
NA,TRBJ2-7,TRBV28,NA,CASSQGLGAGERSYEQYF,TGTGCCAGCAGTCAGGGGCTGGGGGCGGGAGAAAGATCCTACGAGCAGTACTTC
TRBD1,TRBJ2-4,TRBV7-2,NA,CASSFIGGGNIQYF,TGTGCCAGCAGCTTCATAGGGGGCGGAAACATTCAGTACTTC
NA,TRBJ2-7,TRBV10-2,many,CASSESANEQYF,TGCGCCAGCAGTGAGTCGGCCAATGAGCAGTACTTC
NA,TRBJ2-6,TRBV6-6,NA,CASSHYRSGANVLTF,TGTGCCAGCAGCCACTACAGATCTGGGGCCAACGTCCTGACTTTC
NA,TRBJ1-1,TRBV12-3/TRBV12-4,medium-sized,CASSSDYPEAFF,TGTGCCAGCAGCTCTGACTACCCTGAAGCTTTCTTT
TRBD2,TRBJ2-7,TRBV7-2,NA,CASSLSVASGTWSDEQYF,TGTGCCAGCAGCTTAAGCGTGGCTAGCGGGACATGGAGCGACGAGCAGTACTTC
NA,TRBJ2-3,TRBV7-3,NA,CASSLSRFTDTQYF,TGTGCCAGCAGCTTAAGCAGGTTCACAGATACGCAGTATTTT
NA,TRBJ1-2,TRBV7-4,NA,CASSFSTEGYTF,TGTGCCAGCAGCTTTAGTACAGAGGGCTACACCTTC
NA,TRBJ2-7,TRBV19,NA,CASLGPSSYNEQYF,TGTGCCAGTCTAGGGCCCAGCTCCTACAATGAGCAGTACTTC
NA,TRBJ2-7,TRBV7-6,NA,CASSLGSNYEQYF,TGTGCCAGCAGCTTAGGGTCAAACTACGAGCAGTACTTC
TRBD1,TRBJ2-5,TRBV7-3,NA,CASSHPGQGLHEQYF,TGTGCCAGCAGCCATCCGGGACAGGGATTGCATGAGCAGTACTTC
NA,TRBJ1-4,TRBV24-1,few,CATSDPGAANEKLFF,TGTGCCACCAGTGACCCAGGGGCGGCTAATGAAAAACTGTTTTTT
NA,TRBJ1-5,TRBV14,many,CASSQNRNQPQHF,TGTGCCAGCAGCCAAAACCGCAATCAGCCCCAGCATTTT
NA,TRBJ2-4,TRBV19,many,CASSIRGAKNIQYF,TGTGCCAGTAGTATTCGAGGAGCCAAAAACATTCAGTACTTC
NA,TRBJ1-6,TRBV19,many,CASKEGDSYNSPLHF,TGTGCCAGTAAGGAGGGGGACTCCTATAATTCACCCCTCCACTTT
NA,TRBJ2-1,TRBV7-3,NA,CASSPSRSNEQFF,TGTGCCAGCAGCCCTTCACGGAGCAATGAGCAGTTCTTC
NA,TRBJ2-5,TRBV7-3,NA,CASSLGQGLETQYF,TGTGCCAGCAGCTTAGGGCAGGGTCTGGAGACCCAGTACTTC
NA,TRBJ2-4,TRBV19,NA,CATRGPAVSYNEQYF,TGTGCCACTAGAGGGCCAGCGGTAAGCTACAATGAGCAGTACTTC
TRBD2,TRBJ2-5,TRBV12-3/TRBV12-4,many,CASSNLLAGAYF,TGTGCCAGCAGTAATCTTTTAGCGGGAGCGTACTTC
TRBD1,TRBJ1-6,TRBV6-6,NA,CASSYWTGRFSPLHF,TGTGCCAGCAGTTACTGGACAGGAAGGTTCTCACCCCTCCACTTT
TRBD1,TRBJ1-2,TRBV7-2,NA,CASSPLTGVNYGYTF,TGTGCCAGCAGCCCCCTAACAGGGGTTAACTATGGCTACACCTTC
NA,TRBJ2-5,TRBV7-2,few,CASSLSRQETQYF,TGTGCCAGCAGCTTATCCAGGCAAGAGACCCAGTACTTC
NA,TRBJ2-5,TRBV5-4,many,CASSSEGMRGETQYF,TGTGCCAGCAGCTCGGAGGGAATGCGGGGTGAGACCCAGTACTTC
TRBD2,TRBJ2-1,TRBV3-1,once,CASTGGRGGGPGVF,TGTGCCAGCACCGGAGGCCGGGGGGGGGGGCCTGGGGTCTTC
TRBD2,TRBJ2-4,TRBV6-1,many,CASRRSGTSGDNEQYF,TGTGCCAGCCGCCGATCCGGGACTAGCGGGGACAATGAGCAGTACTTC
NA,TRBJ2-3,TRBV6-1,few,CASSEWGTTQYF,TGTGCCAGCAGTGAATGGGGTACTACGCAGTATTTT
NA,TRBJ1-1,TRBV12-3/TRBV12-4,NA,CASKIRWNTEAFF,TGTGCCAGCAAGATACGGTGGAACACTGAAGCTTTCTTT
NA,TRBJ2-7,TRBV12-3/TRBV12-4,NA,CASRNGSRLYEQYF,TGTGCCAGCAGAAACGGGAGTCGACTCTACGAGCAGTACTTC
NA,TRBJ2-5,TRBV7-2,many,CASTLKETQYF,TGTGCCAGCACCCTAAAAGAGACCCAGTACTTC
TRBD1,TRBJ2-5,TRBV2,once,CASSGEDRVESQETQYF,TGTGCCAGCAGTGGCGAGGACAGGGTGGAGTCCCAAGAGACCCAGTACTTC
NA,TRBJ2-5,TRBV7-9,NA,CASIRTLQETQYF,TGTGCCAGCATCAGGACCCTGCAAGAGACCCAGTACTTC
NA,TRBJ1-4,TRBV5-6,many,CASSKGGTAWVFF,TGTGCCAGCAGCAAGGGCGGGACGGCATGGGTGTTTTTT
NA,TRBJ1-2,TRBV19,many,CASSTTFRTILGYTF,TGTGCCAGTAGTACCACATTCAGGACCATTCTCGGCTACACCTTC
NA,TRBJ2-1,TRBV7-3,NA,CASSLNPGPYNEQFF,TGTGCCAGCAGCTTAAACCCCGGACCATACAATGAGCAGTTCTTC
NA,TRBJ2-1,TRBV10-2,NA,CASSELTGMVPNNEQFF,TGCGCCAGCAGCGAGCTCACAGGGATGGTCCCTAACAATGAGCAGTTCTTC
NA,TRBJ1-5,TRBV4-1,many,CASSQVVDSNQPQHF,TGCGCCAGCAGCCAAGTCGTAGATAGCAATCAGCCCCAGCATTTT
NA,TRBJ2-3,TRBV7-9,NA,CASSPDSHTQYF,TGTGCCAGCAGCCCGGACTCCCATACGCAGTATTTT
NA,TRBJ2-5,TRBV7-3,NA,CASSPQGGLETQYF,TGTGCCAGCAGCCCCCAGGGGGGTTTAGAGACCCAGTACTTC
NA,TRBJ1-2,TRBV5-1,many,CASSTDIYGYTF,TGCGCCAGCAGCACGGACATTTATGGCTACACCTTC
NA,TRBJ2-1,TRBV6-2/TRBV6-3,NA,CASSNGDVQFF,TGTGCCAGCAGTAATGGTGATGTGCAGTTCTTC
TRBD2,TRBJ2-5,TRBV7-2,medium-sized,CASRVGLALKETQYF,TGTGCCAGCAGGGTTGGACTAGCCCTAAAAGAGACCCAGTACTTC
NA,TRBJ1-5,TRBV7-2,few,CASSLAKNQPQHF,TGTGCCAGCAGCTTAGCGAAGAATCAGCCCCAGCATTTT
TRBD2,TRBJ2-1,TRBV7-2,few,CASSAGLAGANEQFF,TGTGCCAGCAGCGCGGGACTAGCGGGGGCCAATGAGCAGTTCTTC
TRBD2,TRBJ2-5,TRBV6-1,many,CASSWEGETQYF,TGTGCCAGCAGTTGGGAGGGAGAGACCCAGTACTTC
NA,TRBJ2-5,TRBV7-4,NA,CASSIGSETQYF,TGTGCCAGCAGCATAGGGAGTGAGACCCAGTACTTC
TRBD1,TRBJ1-1,TRBV12-3/TRBV12-4,once,CASSRGQGGNTEAFF,TGTGCCAGCAGCCGAGGACAGGGAGGGAACACTGAAGCTTTCTTT
TRBD2,TRBJ2-1,TRBV7-8,few,CASSLSGGAPGEQFF,TGTGCCAGCAGCTTATCCGGGGGGGCACCAGGTGAGCAGTTCTTC
TRBD1,TRBJ1-2,TRBV6-4,NA,CASSGTGTGLETNYGYTF,TGTGCCAGCAGTGGCACCGGGACAGGGTTGGAAACTAACTATGGCTACACCTTC
TRBD1,TRBJ1-1,TRBV7-6,medium-sized,CASSSSGRGPTEAFF,TGTGCCAGCAGCTCGAGCGGGAGGGGGCCTACTGAAGCTTTCTTT
TRBD2,TRBJ2-1,TRBV6-5,NA,CASRGRGLAGGSSYNEQFF,TGTGCCAGCAGGGGTCGAGGTCTAGCGGGAGGGAGCTCCTACAATGAGCAGTTCTTC
TRBD1,TRBJ2-7,TRBV9,few,CASSSLGDRLIPYEQYF,TGTGCCAGCAGCTCCCTAGGGGACAGGCTGATTCCCTACGAGCAGTACTTC
NA,TRBJ2-1,TRBV10-1,many,CASSLDHEQFF,TGCGCCAGCAGTCTTGACCATGAGCAGTTCTTC